These 27 T cell receptor beta chains originate from one sample sequenced in a study of T cell changes during pregnancy in multiple sclerosis. Assay: immunoSEQ multiplex PCR; the TCRdb copy retains only in-frame clones and omits some. The repertoire includes 66,000 or so clones, about 90% of them detected once, and 0.8% to 0.9% sits in the top ten. The material was peripheral blood, obtained in the first trimester of pregnancy. The receptor set was obtained from a female donor in good health, enrolled as a control in a pregnancy study.

The chain uses TRBV30 and TRBJ1-2; a possible D gene is TRBD1 (6 bases). The CDR3 has 11 amino acids. V lost 2 bases, J lost 8 bases, and 9 bases lay in between. Germline-derived CDR1 and CDR2 are GTSNPN and SVGIG (reference sequence). The chain's CDR3 is CAWSTGHGYTF. The DNA of the CDR3 is TGTGCCTGGAGTACAGGGCACGGCTACACCTTC. The full variable domain, completed using reference TRBV30 and TRBJ1-2, is SQTIHQWPATLVQPVGSPLSLECTVEGTSNPNLYWYRQAAGRGLQLLFYSVGIGQISSEVPQNLSASRPQDRQFILSSKKLLLSDSGFYLCAWSTGHGYTFGSGTRLTVV.

The V gene is TRBV7-9, the J gene TRBJ2-7; D ambiguous. CDR1 SEHNR and CDR2 FQNEAQ come from the germline V gene (reference sequence). The ends were cut back, 1 base at V and 4 bases at J, with 8 bases in the middle. CDR3 size: 13 residues. The CDR3 spells CASSLGVVYEQYF. The CDR3 DNA reads as TGTGCCAGCAGCTTAGGAGTAGTTTACGAGCAGTACTTC.

The chain has TRBV15 and TRBJ2-7; D remains ambiguous. CDR3 length equals 16 residues. Germline V gene lookup returns CDR1 LNHNV and CDR2 YYDKDF (reference sequence). Trimming stripped 1 base from V and 0 bases from J, with 13 bases between. CDR3 protein: CATSRGNSRSSYEQYF. In nucleotides, the CDR3 is TGTGCCACCAGCAGAGGAAACAGCCGAAGCTCCTACGAGCAGTACTTC.

The chain carries TRBV20-1 and TRBJ1-1, with D perhaps matching TRBD1 (6 bases). V was trimmed by 5 bases and J by 8 bases, leaving 9 bases between them. The CDR3 consists of 10 residues. Germline V lookup: CDR1 DFQATT, CDR2 SNEGSKA (reference sequence). The CDR3 DNA is TGCAGTGCTGGGACACGGGAAGCTTTCTTT. This encodes CSAGTREAFF.

This chain uses TRBV4-3 with TRBJ2-6; no clear D. CDR1 and CDR2 (germline): LGHNA, YSLEER. V was shortened by 0 bases and J by 2 bases, with 11 bases between the two germline ends. This CDR3 region has 17 residues. The CDR3: CASSQDSRLPGANVLTF. As DNA, the CDR3 is TGCGCCAGCAGCCAAGATTCGAGGTTGCCTGGGGCCAACGTCCTGACTTTC.

The chain links TRBV5-1 to TRBJ2-7, with TRBD2 as a possible D gene (5 bases). Trimming cost V 10 bases and J 5 bases, with 19 bases left between them. The CDR3 is 13 residues long. From germline, CDR1 is SGHRS and CDR2 YFSETQ. CDR3 protein: CASNTPGIDEQYF. The CDR3 DNA follows: TGCGCCTCAAATACCCCGGGGATCGACGAGCAGTACTTC.

The V and J genes are TRBV7-9 and TRBJ2-1; 7 bases are shared with TRBD2. Germline loops: CDR1 SEHNR, CDR2 FQNEAQ (reference sequence). With V trimmed by 10 bases and J by 3 bases, 9 bases remained unmatched. The CDR3 covers 14 residues. CDR3 in amino acids: CATQRGVGYNEQFF. CDR3 DNA: TGTGCCACCCAACGGGGGGTGGGCTACAATGAGCAGTTCTTC.

The V and J genes are TRBV9 and TRBJ2-5; perhaps TRBD2 as D (7 bases). V was cut by 0 bases and J by 4 bases, with 13 bases left in between. The CDR3 is made up of 15 amino acids. Germline CDR1 is SGDLS and CDR2 is YYNGEE. This chain's CDR3 is CASSVAGGPGETQYF. As DNA, the CDR3 is TGTGCCAGCAGCGTAGCGGGGGGCCCGGGAGAGACCCAGTACTTC.

The V call is TRBV6-8, the J call TRBJ1-1; 8 nucleotides line up with TRBD1. Germline V CDR1 and CDR2: MNHGY, SAAAGT. The CDR3 sequence is 14 residues long. V gave up 4 bases and J gave up 3 bases; unmatched junction bases: 4. CDR3 sequence reads: CASSSDREDTEAFF. The DNA of the CDR3 is TGTGCCAGCAGTTCGGACAGGGAGGACACTGAAGCTTTCTTT.

The V gene is TRBV6-5, the J gene TRBJ2-7, with TRBD1 as a possible D gene (5 bases). The CDR3 is made up of 14 amino acids. Trimming shortened V by 0 bases and J by 3 bases, and 9 bases separated the two germline ends. Looked up from germline, CDR1 is MNHEY and CDR2 is SVGAGI. The CDR3 DNA sequence: TGTGCCAGCAGTTACTCGAGACAGTTCTACGAGCAGTACTTC. Amino acid sequence: CASSYSRQFYEQYF.

V usage is TRBV19 and J usage is TRBJ2-2; a possible D gene is TRBD2 (6 bases). V lost 5 bases and J 3 bases, leaving 16 bases between the germline ends. Germline CDR1 LNHDA, CDR2 SQIVND (reference sequence). There are 16 residues in the CDR3. Here the CDR3 DNA reads TGTGCCAGTAGTCCAATAGGCGGGGTCGACACCGGGGAGCTGTTTTTT. This sequence encodes CASSPIGGVDTGELFF.

The table lists this clone with a count of one. The chain employs TRBV9 and TRBJ1-1, with a tentative D call TRBD1 (5 bases). The CDR3 is 18 amino acids. Germline V lookup: CDR1 SGDLS, CDR2 YYNGEE. V lost 0 bases and J lost 2, with 20 bases in between. The CDR3 bases are TGTGCCAGCAGCGTAGGCCTCTTGGGTTTAACAGGTAACACTGAAGCTTTCTTT. Translating gives CASSVGLLGLTGNTEAFF.

The chain carries TRBV5-6 and TRBJ2-2; D not resolved. Trimming removed 5 bases from V and 6 bases from J, with 5 bases in between. CDR1 is SGHDT, CDR2 YYEEEE, per germline. The CDR3 consists of 11 residues. In DNA, the CDR3 is TGTGCCAGCAGTCTCCCCGGGGAGCTGTTTTTT. It yields the protein CASSLPGELFF.

This clone was seen just once. The CDR3 region has the DNA TGTGCCAGCAGCTCGGGACAGAACACTGAAGCTTTCTTT. Protein product: CASSSGQNTEAFF. V and J are TRBV5-6 and TRBJ1-1, with a tentative D call TRBD1 (6 bases). The germline gives CDR1 SGHDT, CDR2 YYEEEE. Trimming pared 3 bases from V and 1 base from J, leaving 7 bases between. The CDR3 covers 13 residues.

The CDR3, as DNA: TGTGCCAGCAGCTTGAGGCGGGGGGACCAAGAGACCCAGTACTTC. This sequence encodes CASSLRRGDQETQYF. The chain combines TRBV5-6 with TRBJ2-5; 8 nucleotides align to TRBD2. V dropped 1 base and J dropped 0; count of bases not matched to a gene: 2. CDR3 length: 15 residues. Germline lookup yields CDR1 SGHDT and CDR2 YYEEEE.

V and J are TRBV4-2 and TRBJ1-1; TRBD1 might be the D (5 bases). The CDR3 covers 15 residues. Germline V lookup: CDR1 LGHNA, CDR2 YNFKEQ. Trimming took 0 bases from V and 10 from J, leaving 18 bases between them. The CDR3: CASSQESSRVGLAFF. The CDR3 DNA sequence: TGTGCCAGCAGCCAAGAGTCGAGCAGGGTAGGATTAGCTTTCTTT.

The rearrangement joins TRBV5-4 to TRBJ1-2; 7 bases match TRBD1. This CDR3 is 15 amino acids long. The J segment lost 5 bases and the V segment lost 5 bases, leaving 12 bases of the junction unmatched. The germline V gene encodes CDR1 SGHNT and CDR2 YYREEE (reference sequence). CDR3 amino acids: CASSWRGRGRYGYTF. CDR3 sequence (DNA): TGTGCCAGCAGTTGGAGGGGGCGAGGGAGGTATGGCTACACCTTC.

The chain recombines TRBV9 with TRBJ2-3, with 8 bases matching TRBD1. V was clipped by 2 bases and J by 5 bases; unmatched bases: 4. The CDR3 has 14 amino acids. Germline CDR1 reads SGDLS; CDR2 reads YYNGEE. CDR3 sequence (DNA): TGTGCCAGCAGCGTCACAGGGGGAATAGATACGCAGTATTTT. Its translation is CASSVTGGIDTQYF.

The chain is built from TRBV29-1 and TRBJ1-5; 8 bases fit TRBD1. J lost 2 bases, V lost 5 bases, and 11 bases had no gene match. Germline V CDR1 and CDR2: SQVTM, ANQGSEA. The CDR3 has 16 amino acids. The chain's CDR3 is CSVTTPDREGNQPQHF. The CDR3 nucleotides are TGCAGCGTTACAACCCCGGACAGGGAAGGCAATCAGCCCCAGCATTTT. The entire variable domain, with the rest obtained from reference TRBV29-1 and TRBJ1-5, is as follows: SAVISQKPSRDICQRGTSLTIQCQVDSQVTMMFWYRQQPGQSLTLIATANQGSEATYESGFVIDKFPISRPNLTFSTLTVSNMSPEDSSIYLCSVTTPDREGNQPQHFGDGTRLSIL.

The chain joins TRBV2 to TRBJ1-2; tentatively, D is TRBD1 (6 bases). CDR1 and CDR2 from the germline V gene are SNHLY and FYNNEI. The CDR3 spans 13 residues. V was trimmed by 6 bases and J by 7 bases, leaving 15 bases between them. CDR3 nucleotides: TGTGCCAGCAGGCAACGGGGGGCGTCTGGCTACACCTTC. Protein product: CASRQRGASGYTF.

J is TRBJ1-2 and V is TRBV5-6; 7 nucleotides line up with TRBD1. V lost 5 bases and J lost 4; bases outside the gene matches: 8. Germline CDR1 SGHDT, CDR2 YYEEEE. The CDR3 totals 14 residues. Here the CDR3 DNA reads TGTGCCAGCAGGCCGCCGACAGGGTTCTATGGCTACACCTTC. Its translation is CASRPPTGFYGYTF.

The chain employs TRBV19 and TRBJ1-2; tentatively, D is TRBD1 (6 bases). Between the trimmed V and J ends, which lost 5 bases and 5 bases, there was a span of 15 bases. Germline CDR1 LNHDA, CDR2 SQIVND (reference sequence). CDR3 length: 14 amino acids. The CDR3 DNA follows: TGTGCCAGTAGTGACCTCGACAGGTTTTATGGCTACACCTTC. Amino acid sequence: CASSDLDRFYGYTF.

The chain couples TRBV10-3 to TRBJ2-1; D gene ambiguous. Trimming stripped 6 bases from V and 5 bases from J, with 5 bases between. CDR1 is ENHRY and CDR2 is SYGVKD in the germline V gene. The CDR3 sequence is 11 residues long. The CDR3 DNA reads TGTGCCATCAGCACAGACAATGAGCAGTTCTTC. Amino acids: CAISTDNEQFF.

The chain joins TRBV9 to TRBJ2-2, with 7 bases that match TRBD1. Trimming took 2 bases from V and 4 from J; bases not matched to a gene: 5. CDR1 and CDR2 (germline): SGDLS, YYNGEE. CDR3 length: 15 amino acids. The CDR3 region has the DNA TGTGCCAGCAGCGTTAAAGGACAGGCCACCGGGGAGCTGTTTTTT. Residues: CASSVKGQATGELFF.

The sample holds one count of this clone. This chain joins TRBV11-3 and TRBJ1-3; a possible D gene is TRBD1 (5 bases). In germline, CDR1 is SGHNT, CDR2 YENEEA. The CDR3 length is 15 residues. Trimming removed 1 base at V and 2 bases at J, with 9 bases between. CDR3 in amino acids: CASSLAWGAGNTIYF. Written as DNA, the CDR3 is TGTGCCAGCAGCTTAGCCTGGGGGGCTGGAAACACCATATATTTT.

The rearrangement joins TRBV5-1 to TRBJ1-1; D gene uncertain. The V and J ends lost 7 bases and 0 bases respectively, with 19 bases between them. Germline V CDR1 and CDR2: SGHRS, YFSETQ. CDR3 length equals 16 residues. CDR3 nucleotides: TGCGCCAGCCACCTATCAGGATTCAAAATGAACACTGAAGCTTTCTTT. It translates to CASHLSGFKMNTEAFF.

The chain combines TRBV15 with TRBJ2-7, with D possibly TRBD2 on 7 matching bases. V gave up 5 bases and J gave up 2 bases, with 16 bases separating them. CDR1 and CDR2 from the germline V gene are LNHNV and YYDKDF (reference sequence). The CDR3 covers 15 residues. CDR3 loop: CATSPEAGAAYEQYF. CDR3 coding DNA: TGTGCCACCAGCCCTGAGGCGGGGGCCGCCTACGAGCAGTACTTC.